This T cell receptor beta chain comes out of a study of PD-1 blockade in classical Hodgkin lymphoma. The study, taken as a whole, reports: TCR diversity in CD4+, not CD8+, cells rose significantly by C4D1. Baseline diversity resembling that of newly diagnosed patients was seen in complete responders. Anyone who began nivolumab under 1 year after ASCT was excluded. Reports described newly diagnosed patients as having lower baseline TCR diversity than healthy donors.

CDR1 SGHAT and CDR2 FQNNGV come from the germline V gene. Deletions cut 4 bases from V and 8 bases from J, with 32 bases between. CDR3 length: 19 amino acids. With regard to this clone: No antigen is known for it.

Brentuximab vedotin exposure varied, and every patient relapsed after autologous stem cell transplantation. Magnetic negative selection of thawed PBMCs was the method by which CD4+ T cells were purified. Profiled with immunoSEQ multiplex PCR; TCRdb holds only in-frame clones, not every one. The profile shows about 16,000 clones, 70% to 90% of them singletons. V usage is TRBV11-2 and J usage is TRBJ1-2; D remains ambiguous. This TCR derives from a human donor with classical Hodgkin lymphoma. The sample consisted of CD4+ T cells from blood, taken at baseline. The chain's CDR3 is CASSSPRGSLPAATGGYTF. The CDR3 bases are TGTGCCAGCAGCTCACCCCGAGGGTCTCTGCCTGCGGCCACGGGAGGCTACACCTTC.